The 10 T cell receptor beta chains given below trace back to one sample, sequenced in a study of T cell responses to AZD1222 COVID-19 vaccine. Method: immunoSEQ multiplex PCR; TCRdb's copy keeps in-frame clones and lacks some. The sample holds some 96,000 clones, more than 70% seen once. Sample: peripheral blood, taken on day 0 of MenACWY control vaccination. Receptor source: an adult in good health.

V gene TRBV19 combines with J gene TRBJ1-2; D call uncertain. CDR1 and CDR2 (germline): LNHDA, SQIVND (reference sequence). Between the trimmed V and J ends, which lost 3 bases and 6 bases, there was a span of 17 bases. The CDR3 sequence is 15 residues long. In DNA, the CDR3 is TGTGCCAGTAGTATCAGGACCGACCGCTTTGATGGCTACACCTTC. It codes for CASSIRTDRFDGYTF.

V usage is TRBV19 and J usage is TRBJ1-5; D is unclear. Germline loops: CDR1 LNHDA, CDR2 SQIVND (reference sequence). The CDR3 is made up of 13 amino acids. The V gene lost 3 bases and the J gene lost 6 bases, with 9 bases spanning the gap. The DNA for the CDR3 is TGTGCCAGTAGTATTATCTTGGGTCAGCCCCAGCATTTT. Translated: CASSIILGQPQHF.

The gene calls are TRBV6-6 and TRBJ2-7, with TRBD1 identical over 9 bases. There are 14 residues in the CDR3. From germline, CDR1 is MNHNY and CDR2 SVGAGI (reference sequence). V dropped 0 bases and J dropped 5; count of bases not matched to a gene: 2. CDR3 DNA: TGTGCCAGCAGTTACTCGGACAGGGGCAACGAGCAGTACTTC. It encodes CASSYSDRGNEQYF.

V usage is TRBV18 and J usage is TRBJ1-5; a weak D match, TRBD1 (6 bases). The germline V gene has CDR1 KGHSH and CDR2 LQKENI. With 8 bases removed from V and 2 bases from J, the gap between germline ends came to 19 bases. This CDR3 is 16 amino acids long. The CDR3 DNA reads TGTGCCAGCAGACAAGATGGGGGCGCCGGCAATCAGCCCCAGCATTTT. Protein: CASRQDGGAGNQPQHF.

The chain joins TRBV7-9 to TRBJ2-4; D may correspond to TRBD1 or TRBD2 (5 bases each). The germline CDR1 and CDR2 sequences are SEHNR and FQNEAQ (reference sequence). V lost 3 bases to trimming and J lost 2 bases, with 11 bases between them. This CDR3 is built from 15 residues. DNA of the CDR3: TGTGCCAGCAGCTTCCCCGGGACCTCCAAAAACATTCAGTACTTC. Encoded protein: CASSFPGTSKNIQYF.

This clone was observed a handful of times. This rearrangement joins TRBV4-3 to TRBJ1-4, with D unresolved. The CDR3 sequence is 13 residues long. Germline V gene lookup returns CDR1 LGHNA and CDR2 YSLEER. The V end lost 6 bases, the J end lost 8 bases, and 13 bases lay between the germline ends. For the CDR3, the DNA is TGCGCCAGCAGTACAATCGGACGGGAAAAACTGTTTTTT. Protein sequence: CASSTIGREKLFF.

The chain links TRBV29-1 to TRBJ1-1, with D maybe TRBD1 (5 bases). Deletions cut 4 bases from V and 6 bases from J, with 15 bases between. This CDR3 comprises 13 residues. Germline CDR1 SQVTM, CDR2 ANQGSEA. As DNA, the CDR3 is TGCAGCGTTGGGGAATGGGGGGACGCTGAAGCTTTCTTT. Amino acid sequence: CSVGEWGDAEAFF.

CDR3 amino acids: CASSQDTWTGRGTTNEKLFF. The CDR3 DNA reads as TGTGCCAGCAGCCAAGACACTTGGACAGGCAGAGGGACAACTAATGAAAAACTGTTTTTT. The chain recombines TRBV4-2 with TRBJ1-4; 7 nucleotides match TRBD1. V was pared by 0 bases and J by 0 bases, with 13 bases of the junction left unmatched. There are 20 residues in the CDR3. CDR1 and CDR2 (germline): LGHNA, YNFKEQ.

V usage is TRBV2 and J usage is TRBJ2-1; 10 bases fit TRBD1. V dropped 8 bases and J dropped 5; count of bases not matched to a gene: 3. This CDR3 has 13 residues. Germline V gives CDR1 SNHLY, CDR2 FYNNEI. CDR3 coding DNA: TGTGCCAGCTTCGGACAGGGGGACAATGAGCAGTTCTTC. Protein sequence: CASFGQGDNEQFF.

This chain joins TRBV15 and TRBJ1-3; D gene uncertain. V lost 0 bases and J 3 bases, leaving 12 bases between the germline ends. The V gene's germline CDR1 is LNHNV and CDR2 YYDKDF (reference sequence). The CDR3 consists of 16 residues. Written as DNA, the CDR3 is TGTGCCACCAGCAGAGATAAGGGTGCGGGTGGAAACACCATATATTTT. This encodes CATSRDKGAGGNTIYF.